One and the same sample provided the 29 T cell receptor beta chains below, sequenced in a study of T cell responses to AZD1222 COVID-19 vaccine (dated by TCRdb to the early 2020s). This specimen's time point label, per the study, means: baseline before first vaccination. The library relied on the immunoSEQ multiplex PCR assay. TCRdb limited this immuneACCESS table to in-frame rearrangements with V and J called. A share of clones is missing; checked studies link under half to unresolved V genes, and the rest is unexplained. The sample table lists roughly 120,000 clones, around 92% of them with a count of one. The ten largest account for 2.5% to 3% of the sample. The material was peripheral blood, obtained on day 0 of AZD1222 vaccination. These receptors all come from an adult in good health.

The gene calls are TRBV5-4 and TRBJ2-2, with D possibly being TRBD1 or TRBD2 (6 bases each). The CDR3 sequence is 16 residues long. Germline V lookup: CDR1 SGHNT, CDR2 YYREEE (reference sequence). The V end was cut by 4 bases, the J end by 3 bases, with 16 bases between. The CDR3 coding sequence is TGTGCCAGCAGCCCCCTGGGGGGCGCGGACACCGGGGAGCTGTTTTTT. Protein: CASSPLGGADTGELFF.

V is TRBV28 and J is TRBJ1-6, with TRBD1 as a possible D gene (5 bases). The CDR3 length is 20 residues. Trimming shortened V by 3 bases and J by 7 bases, and 28 bases separated the two germline ends. Germline V gene data show CDR1 as MDHEN and CDR2 as SYDVKM. The CDR3, as DNA: TGTGCCAGCAGTTTCCCCAGGGTGAGAAAGGGATATAATCTGAATTCACCCCTCCACTTT. Its translation: CASSFPRVRKGYNLNSPLHF.

DNA for the CDR3: TGTGCCAGCAGCTTTCCCGGGACAGGGGAACAGCCCCAGCATTTT. Translating gives CASSFPGTGEQPQHF. This chain uses TRBV7-2 with TRBJ1-5; 10 bases are shared with TRBD1. Trimming cost V 3 bases and J 7 bases; bases outside gene matches: 6. The length of the CDR3 is 15 residues. CDR1 SGHTA and CDR2 FQGNSA come from the germline V gene.

Here the CDR3 reads CSVHRGVRVNEQFF. The DNA for the CDR3 is TGCAGCGTTCACCGGGGGGTACGAGTCAATGAGCAGTTCTTC. V and J are TRBV29-1 and TRBJ2-1, with TRBD2 identical over 7 bases. The CDR3 covers 14 residues. The germline V gene encodes CDR1 SQVTM and CDR2 ANQGSEA. With 5 bases clipped from V and 6 bases from J, the junction kept 10 bases outside the gene matches.

This chain connects TRBV4-1 to TRBJ1-3; tentative D call: TRBD1 (5 bases). Trimming pared 0 bases from V and 0 bases from J, leaving 9 bases between. The CDR3 loop spans 16 amino acids. In germline, CDR1 is MGHRA, CDR2 YSYEKL. This CDR3 reads CASSQEGHPSGNTIYF. In nucleotides, the CDR3 is TGCGCCAGCAGCCAAGAGGGGCACCCCTCTGGAAACACCATATATTTT.

The chain couples TRBV10-2 to TRBJ2-2; 14 nucleotides line up with TRBD2. The CDR3 runs to 16 residues. V shed 7 bases and J 4 bases; nucleotides not matched to a gene: 5. Germline V gives CDR1 WSHSY, CDR2 SAAADI. The CDR3 DNA is TGCGCCAGCACCAGGACTAGCGGGAGGAGCACCGGGGAGCTGTTTTTT. It specifies CASTRTSGRSTGELFF.

This clone was observed a single time. The rearrangement joins TRBV18 to TRBJ1-4, with TRBD1 identical over 10 bases. V lost 4 bases and J lost 7; bases outside the gene matches: 3. Germline lookup yields CDR1 KGHSH and CDR2 LQKENI. This CDR3 spans 14 amino acids. The CDR3 DNA sequence: TGTGCCAGCTCACAGGGACAGGGGATTGAAAAACTGTTTTTT. This gives the protein CASSQGQGIEKLFF.

The chain has TRBV27 and TRBJ1-2; D may be TRBD1 (5 bases). V was trimmed by 6 bases and J by 8 bases, leaving 16 bases between them. The CDR3 is 13 residues long. The germline gives CDR1 MNHEY, CDR2 SMNVEV (reference sequence). CDR3 sequence (DNA): TGTGCCAGCAGCCTGTTTGGGGGGGACGGCTACACCTTC. As protein: CASSLFGGDGYTF.

The genes are TRBV6-5 and TRBJ2-6; the D is unclear. Germline lookup yields CDR1 MNHEY and CDR2 SVGAGI. CDR3 size: 14 residues. With 7 bases removed from V and 0 bases from J, the gap between germline ends came to 7 bases. As DNA, the CDR3 is TGTGCCAGCACAAGTCTCTCTGGGGCCAACGTCCTGACTTTC. This translates into CASTSLSGANVLTF.

V is TRBV28 and J is TRBJ1-4, with 9 bases identical to TRBD1. The junction had 8 bases not matched to a gene; V was cut back by 6 bases and J by 6 bases. Germline assignment: CDR1 MDHEN and CDR2 SYDVKM. The CDR3 extends over 15 amino acids. The CDR3 coding sequence is TGTGCCAGCAGAGGACAGGGGATTGGGGATGAAAAACTGTTTTTT. This sequence encodes CASRGQGIGDEKLFF.

The V and J genes are TRBV28 and TRBJ2-2, with D unclear. Germline lookup yields CDR1 MDHEN and CDR2 SYDVKM. Trimming stripped 11 bases from V and 4 bases from J, with 14 bases between. The CDR3 totals 13 residues. The CDR3: CASTQSGTGELFF. CDR3 bases: TGTGCCTCCACACAGTCGGGCACCGGGGAGCTGTTTTTT. Full variable domain (missing parts from reference TRBV28 and TRBJ2-2): DVKVTQSSRYLVKRTGEKVFLECVQDMDHENMFWYRQDPGLGLRLIYFSYDVKMKEKGDIPEGYSVSREKKERFSLILESASTNQTSMYLCASTQSGTGELFFGEGSRLTVL.

This clone was seen only a few times. Here the CDR3 reads CASSQGTYNSPLHF. In DNA, the CDR3 is TGCGCCAGCTCACAGGGCACCTATAATTCACCCCTCCACTTT. The V and J genes are TRBV10-2 and TRBJ1-6; the D gene is possibly TRBD1 (6 bases). V was clipped by 8 bases and J by 2 bases, with 10 bases between them. The CDR3 runs to 14 residues. From germline, CDR1 is WSHSY and CDR2 SAAADI.

V is TRBV5-1 and J is TRBJ2-5; perhaps TRBD1 as D (6 bases). This CDR3 spans 18 amino acids. Germline V gives CDR1 SGHRS, CDR2 YFSETQ. V lost 5 bases to trimming and J lost 2 bases, with 25 bases between them. In nucleotides, the CDR3 is TGCGCCAGCAGATGGCAGCCACAGGGATCCGACTATCAAGAGACCCAGTACTTC. It encodes CASRWQPQGSDYQETQYF. Full variable domain (remainder filled in from reference TRBV5-1 and TRBJ2-5): KAGVTQTPRYLIKTRGQQVTLSCSPISGHRSVSWYQQTPGQGLQFLFEYFSETQRNKGNFPGRFSGRQFSNSRSEMNVSTLELGDSALYLCASRWQPQGSDYQETQYFGPGTRLLVL.

The chain carries TRBV3-1 (or the pseudogene TRBV3-2) and TRBJ2-1, with unresolved D. V lost 0 bases to trimming and J lost 2 bases, with 14 bases between them. The germline V gene has CDR1 LGHDT and CDR2 YNNKEL (reference sequence). This CDR3 spans 17 amino acids. Written as DNA, the CDR3 is TGTGCCAGCAGCCAAGATCGAGTGCTGTCTACCTACAATGAGCAGTTCTTC. Translation gives CASSQDRVLSTYNEQFF.

This chain links TRBV27 with TRBJ2-7, with D tentatively TRBD1 (6 bases). V was cut by 5 bases and J by 1 base, with 15 bases left in between. Germline CDR1 and CDR2: MNHEY and SMNVEV (reference sequence). The CDR3 runs 15 residues. The CDR3 region is CASSDLTGGSYEQYF. CDR3 coding DNA: TGTGCCAGCAGTGATTTGACAGGCGGGTCCTACGAGCAGTACTTC.

The chain couples TRBV12-3 or TRBV12-4 to TRBJ2-5; 7 bases are shared with TRBD2. V shed 6 bases, J shed 5 bases, and the junction held 6 bases outside the gene matches. The CDR3 is 13 residues long. The CDR3 loop is CASSQTSPETQYF. The CDR3 DNA reads TGTGCCAGCAGCCAGACTAGCCCGGAGACCCAGTACTTC.

The rearrangement joins TRBV2 to TRBJ1-6; 8 bases align to TRBD1. This CDR3 is 15 amino acids long. V dropped 6 bases and J dropped 7; count of bases not matched to a gene: 8. Germline CDR1 is SNHLY and CDR2 is FYNNEI. The CDR3: CASRPQGVVNSPLHF. CDR3 bases: TGTGCCAGCAGACCACAGGGGGTAGTGAATTCACCCCTCCACTTT.

The rearrangement uses TRBV28 and TRBJ2-7; 11 positions agree with TRBD2. CDR1 is MDHEN and CDR2 is SYDVKM in the germline V gene. This CDR3 is built from 16 residues. The V segment lost 5 bases and the J segment 3 bases; nucleotides outside the gene matches: 9. CDR3 bases: TGTGCCAGCAGTACAATAGCGGGAGGGCCGCGCTACGAGCAGTACTTC. This translates into CASSTIAGGPRYEQYF.

This chain connects TRBV19 to TRBJ1-1; no reliable D call. Germline CDR1 and CDR2: LNHDA and SQIVND (reference sequence). V shed 3 bases and J shed 1 base, with 12 bases lying between them. The CDR3 runs to 15 residues. CDR3 DNA sequence: TGTGCCAGTAGTATTTCCACAGCAACGAACACTGAAGCTTTCTTT. It encodes CASSISTATNTEAFF.

The chain's CDR3 is CAISAGTSGSGTGELFF. DNA of the CDR3: TGTGCCATCAGCGCCGGGACTAGCGGGAGTGGTACCGGGGAGCTGTTTTTT. This chain uses TRBV10-3 with TRBJ2-2; TRBD2 matches at 14 bases. CDR3 length equals 17 residues. Trimming at V came to 6 bases and at J to 5 bases, leaving 8 bases not matched to a gene. Germline CDR1 is ENHRY and CDR2 is SYGVKD.

This clone was seen a single time. V and J are TRBV28 and TRBJ1-5; D remains ambiguous. V was clipped by 3 bases and J by 0 bases, with 15 bases between them. This CDR3 is 17 amino acids long. Germline values: CDR1 MDHEN, CDR2 SYDVKM. The CDR3 region is CASSLRGIGNSNQPQHF. As DNA, the CDR3 is TGTGCCAGCAGTTTGCGGGGAATCGGAAATAGCAATCAGCCCCAGCATTTT.

This chain links TRBV7-9 with TRBJ1-6; TRBD1 matches 7 bases. In germline, CDR1 is SEHNR, CDR2 FQNEAQ (reference sequence). CDR3 length equals 15 residues. The V segment lost 5 bases and the J segment 6 bases; nucleotides outside the gene matches: 7. The chain's CDR3 is CASSPRTGFNSPLHF. For the CDR3, the DNA is TGTGCCAGCAGCCCCCGGACAGGCTTTAATTCACCCCTCCACTTT.

This chain connects TRBV3-1 (or the pseudogene TRBV3-2) to TRBJ1-5; possible D gene TRBD1, 5 bases. CDR1 LGHDT and CDR2 YNNKEL come from the germline V gene (reference sequence). CDR3 length: 16 residues. With 0 bases removed from V and 6 bases from J, the gap between germline ends came to 15 bases. As DNA, the CDR3 is TGTGCCAGCAGCCAAGATGACTTAGGGGAAGGTCAGCCCCAGCATTTT. It is translated as CASSQDDLGEGQPQHF.

The chain couples TRBV5-6 to TRBJ2-1; maybe TRBD2 (5 bases). The ends were cut back, 4 bases at V and 0 bases at J, with 11 bases in the middle. Germline lookup yields CDR1 SGHDT and CDR2 YYEEEE. The CDR3 runs 15 residues. DNA of the CDR3: TGTGCCAGCAGCCGGCGGGCGTCCTCCTACAATGAGCAGTTCTTC. It translates to CASSRRASSYNEQFF.

This rearrangement joins TRBV6-5 to TRBJ1-4; D call uncertain. With 6 bases removed from V and 8 bases from J, the gap between germline ends came to 13 bases. CDR1 MNHEY and CDR2 SVGAGI come from the germline V gene. The length of the CDR3 is 13 residues. Written as DNA, the CDR3 is TGTGCCAGCAGATTACGTGGAAACGAAAAACTGTTTTTT. This codes for CASRLRGNEKLFF.

The chain uses TRBV27 and TRBJ1-1; D is perhaps TRBD1 (6 bases). Trimming removed 3 bases at V and 1 base at J, with 9 bases between. Germline CDR1 reads MNHEY; CDR2 reads SMNVEV (reference sequence). CDR3 length: 14 amino acids. The CDR3, as DNA: TGTGCCAGCAGTTTTTGGGGGGCGAACACTGAAGCTTTCTTT. As protein: CASSFWGANTEAFF.

As for this clone: A junction boundary mismatches the germline segment, possibly from a read error. The chain combines TRBV6-5 with TRBJ2-3, with D perhaps TRBD2 (6 bases). The CDR3 covers 16 residues. From germline, CDR1 is MNHEY and CDR2 SVGAGI. CDR3 coding DNA: TGTGCCAGCAGCTACTATTTGGGGGGTAGCACAGATACGCAGTATTTT. Translation gives CASSYYLGGSTDTQYF.

This chain connects TRBV3-1 (or the pseudogene TRBV3-2) to TRBJ1-2; 10 bases align to TRBD1. V shed 4 bases and J 0 bases; nucleotides not matched to a gene: 5. In germline, CDR1 is LGHDT, CDR2 YNNKEL (reference sequence). The CDR3 consists of 16 residues. The CDR3 loop reads CASSLTGQGANYGYTF. The CDR3 nucleotides are TGTGCCAGCAGCCTTACCGGACAGGGGGCTAACTATGGCTACACCTTC.

The chain recombines TRBV12-3 or TRBV12-4 with TRBJ1-1; D gene ambiguous. The CDR3 covers 13 residues. V was cut by 3 bases and J by 0 bases, with 5 bases left in between. CDR3 amino acids: CASSFIMNTEAFF. The DNA of the CDR3 is TGTGCCAGCAGTTTTATCATGAACACTGAAGCTTTCTTT.